This is a list of T cell receptor beta chains from one sample in a study of radiation and T cells in renal cell carcinoma. Data came from immunoSEQ multiplex PCR; TCRdb stores just in-frame clones and leaves some out. The profile shows roughly 130,000 clones, around 90% of them singletons. Sequencing used blood, obtained from a patient whose treatment included radiotherapy and nephrectomy. Source of these receptors: a woman aged 70-85 years with renal cell carcinoma. Each CDR3 is given without its conserved first and last residue. The order of the fields is D gene, V gene, J gene, CDR3 protein. The D gene is left open where the match is weak.

>TRBD1|TRBV10-3|TRBJ2-7
AISAGTGSREQY
>.|TRBV6-4|TRBJ1-1
ASSETENTEAF
>TRBD2|TRBV2|TRBJ2-3
ASKWGGSTDTQY
>.|TRBV29-1|TRBJ1-2
SVELGVPPYGYT
>.|TRBV6-5|TRBJ2-5
ASSSQRETQY
>.|TRBV28|TRBJ1-1
ASSPQGYTEAF
>.|TRBV14|TRBJ2-1
ASSQAGRGLYNEQF
>.|TRBV6-1|TRBJ2-1
ASSEADWRLGAEQF
>.|TRBV30|TRBJ2-7
AWSVSNGYEQY
>.|TRBV6-1|TRBJ2-3
ASSEQVFTDTQY
>.|TRBV18|TRBJ1-5
ASSPSGHPNQPQH
>.|TRBV28|TRBJ1-1
ASTRDTEAF
>TRBD2|TRBV15|TRBJ2-7
ATRAGGPYEQY
>.|TRBV12-2|TRBJ1-5
ASRFLTQPQH
>TRBD1|TRBV6-1|TRBJ1-6
ASSGPTGGVSPLH
>.|TRBV5-4|TRBJ1-6
ASTVNRSPPDSPLH
>TRBD1|TRBV11-2|TRBJ1-2
ASSLGQGAYYGYT
>TRBD1|TRBV27|TRBJ1-3
ASPIPRDSGNTIY
>.|TRBV5-1|TRBJ1-4
ASSSGRLNEKLF
>.|TRBV4-1|TRBJ1-3
ASSPSGGNTIY
>.|TRBV19|TRBJ1-2
ASSINGAENIGYGYT
>.|TRBV11-3|TRBJ1-1
ASMPGENTEAF
>.|TRBV6-5|TRBJ2-3
ASSYASTDTQY
>TRBD2|TRBV5-6|TRBJ2-1
ASSLAGGPTYNEQF
>.|TRBV4-3|TRBJ1-6
ASSQDRLYNSPLH
>.|TRBV4-2|TRBJ2-3
ASSQELGTDTQY
>.|TRBV7-2|TRBJ1-6
ASSPRGNSPLH
>TRBD1|TRBV19|TRBJ1-1
ASSQDRWGTEAF
>.|TRBV18|TRBJ2-7
ASSPLRGDYEQY
>TRBD2|TRBV19|TRBJ2-5
ASSPPAGTVKETQY
>.|TRBV30|TRBJ1-1
AWSVLRTTEAF
>TRBD1|TRBV14|TRBJ2-2
ASSQDSWDRNTGELF
>TRBD1|TRBV30|TRBJ2-7
ACAKARDRGGHEQY
>TRBD1|TRBV9|TRBJ1-6
ASSSRGGGGPLH
>TRBD1|TRBV27|TRBJ1-1
ASSLGAGGITEAF
>TRBD1|TRBV19|TRBJ1-2
ASSTRTGRENGYT
>.|TRBV11-2|TRBJ2-7
ASSLDEGQQY
>.|TRBV6-6|TRBJ2-7
ASSYGRETYEQY
>TRBD1|TRBV5-1|TRBJ2-1
ASSPEPGQGSYNEQF
>.|TRBV5-1|TRBJ1-1
ASSSEGTPNTEAF
>.|TRBV14|TRBJ2-3
ASSQSAGWGADTQY
>.|TRBV10-3|TRBJ2-3
AISDRSDTQY
>TRBD1|TRBV28|TRBJ2-2
ASSFPTGVLRTGELF